Below are 25 T cell receptor beta chains sequenced from a single sample in a study of beta chain features in type 1 diabetes. Reverse transcribing all isolated RNA meant expressed TCRB transcripts were sequenced. The repertoire was sequenced with immunoSEQ multiplex PCR; TCRdb's copy has only in-frame clones and lacks some. The table shows more than 300,000 clones, with around 12% occurring only once. Material: naive CD4+ T cells from blood. These receptors were collected from a man between 18 and 35 years old in good health.

The V call is TRBV7-3, the J call TRBJ2-5; 8 nucleotides match TRBD1. The CDR3 runs to 17 residues. Trimming removed 0 bases from V and 5 bases from J; junction bases left unmatched: 11. The V gene's germline CDR1 is SGHTA and CDR2 FQGTGA. As DNA, the CDR3 is TGTGCCAGCAGCTTAACTCTGACCGGGACAGGTCAGGAGACCCAGTACTTC. It translates to CASSLTLTGTGQETQYF.

The chain carries TRBV19 and TRBJ2-2, with TRBD2 matching over 8 bases. The germline gives CDR1 LNHDA, CDR2 SQIVND (reference sequence). Trimming took 7 bases from V and 4 from J; bases not matched to a gene: 11. The CDR3 totals 16 residues. The CDR3 sequence is CASMGGWTSRTGELFF. As DNA, the CDR3 is TGTGCCAGTATGGGGGGATGGACTAGCCGCACCGGGGAGCTGTTTTTT.

In this sample, this clone turned up a few times. The chain couples TRBV11-1 to TRBJ1-5; D is ambiguous. The CDR3 sequence is 17 residues long. Trimming left V 6 bases short and J 1 base short, with 19 bases between. CDR1 is SGHAT, CDR2 FQDESV, per germline (reference sequence). The CDR3 loop is CASSYRATRRSNQPQHF. The CDR3 DNA is TGTGCCAGCAGTTACCGGGCCACTCGGAGGAGCAATCAGCCCCAGCATTTT.

This chain joins TRBV13 and TRBJ2-7; D is ambiguous. The CDR3 consists of 13 residues. Germline loops: CDR1 PRHDT, CDR2 FYEKMQ (reference sequence). V was shortened by 6 bases and J by 3 bases, with 12 bases between the two germline ends. CDR3 loop: CASRPDTSYEQYF. CDR3 nucleotide sequence: TGTGCCAGCAGGCCTGACACAAGCTACGAGCAGTACTTC.

This clone was counted only a few times. The rearrangement uses TRBV30 and TRBJ1-5, with 8 bases that match TRBD1. V was clipped by 0 bases and J by 6 bases; unmatched bases: 10. The CDR3 runs 16 residues. The germline gives CDR1 GTSNPN, CDR2 SVGIG (reference sequence). The CDR3 DNA reads TGTGCCTGGAGTGTTAGCGACAGGGGATTGGGTCAGCCCCAGCATTTT. It encodes CAWSVSDRGLGQPQHF.

V and J are TRBV7-9 and TRBJ2-7, with a possible D match to TRBD2 (6 bases). Between the trimmed V and J ends, which lost 0 bases and 1 base, there was a span of 7 bases. The CDR3 is 14 residues long. Germline lookup yields CDR1 SEHNR and CDR2 FQNEAQ (reference sequence). The CDR3: CASSLALASYEQYF. The CDR3 DNA sequence: TGTGCCAGCAGCTTAGCGCTAGCGTCCTACGAGCAGTACTTC.

This clone was recorded a few times. The chain is built from TRBV9 and TRBJ2-7; 9 nucleotides agree with TRBD1. Germline V gene data show CDR1 as SGDLS and CDR2 as YYNGEE. The CDR3 totals 14 residues. The V segment lost 4 bases and the J segment 7 bases; nucleotides outside the gene matches: 9. CDR3 bases: TGTGCCAGCAGCCCTCTACAGGGGGCAGGGGAGCAGTACTTC. The encoded protein is CASSPLQGAGEQYF.

The V call is TRBV9, the J call TRBJ2-1, with D maybe TRBD2 (5 bases). V shed 0 bases and J shed 4 bases, with 11 bases lying between them. The CDR3 covers 15 residues. Germline CDR1 and CDR2: SGDLS and YYNGEE. Here the CDR3 reads CASSVVKRRYNEQFF. Here the CDR3 DNA reads TGTGCCAGCAGCGTAGTAAAGCGGCGGTACAATGAGCAGTTCTTC.

This sequence joins TRBV6-6 and TRBJ2-3, with TRBD2 as a possible D gene (5 bases). Per the germline V gene, CDR1 is MNHNY and CDR2 is SVGAGI (reference sequence). This CDR3 has 13 residues. V gave up 6 bases and J gave up 4 bases, with 11 bases separating them. The CDR3 reads CASREASADTQYF. The CDR3 DNA is TGTGCCAGCAGGGAGGCGTCGGCAGATACGCAGTATTTT.

The table lists this clone with a few counts. Relative to the germline gene, one junction end is altered; a read error may explain this. The chain uses TRBV15 and TRBJ1-2; a weak D match, TRBD1 (5 bases). The germline CDR1 and CDR2 sequences are LNHNV and YYDKDF (reference sequence). This CDR3 spans 13 amino acids. CDR3 nucleotide sequence: TGTGCCACCAGCAGAGATGGTAGGACAAGGACCTTCTTC. Translation gives CATSRDGRTRTFF.

This chain uses TRBV18 with TRBJ1-3, with D uncertain. The CDR3 is 17 residues long. The V end was cut by 3 bases, the J end by 7 bases, with 22 bases between. Germline loops: CDR1 KGHSH, CDR2 LQKENI. Here the CDR3 DNA reads TGTGCCAGCTCACCCGGTGTACCCCGCCCCAACGGGAACACCATATATTTT. Encoded protein: CASSPGVPRPNGNTIYF. Using reference TRBV18 and TRBJ1-3 for the parts outside the CDR3, the full variable domain is NAGVMQNPRHLVRRRGQEARLRCSPMKGHSHVYWYRQLPEEGLKFMVYLQKENIIDESGMPKERFSAEFPKEGPSILRIQQVVRGDSAAYFCASSPGVPRPNGNTIYFGEGSWLTVV.

This chain connects TRBV11-1 to TRBJ2-7, with a possible D match to TRBD2 (5 bases). CDR1 is SGHAT and CDR2 is FQDESV in the germline V gene (reference sequence). The CDR3 is 14 amino acids. V shed 0 bases and J shed 5 bases, with 11 bases lying between them. The CDR3 is CASSLAKRADEQYF. CDR3 sequence (DNA): TGTGCCAGCAGCTTAGCCAAGAGGGCGGACGAGCAGTACTTC.

The chain uses TRBV25-1 and TRBJ2-7; TRBD1 matches 8 bases. Germline trimming cut 0 bases from V and 3 bases from J; bases unmatched to any gene: 13. Germline loops: CDR1 MGHDK, CDR2 SYGVNS. The length of the CDR3 is 18 residues. CDR3 nucleotides: TGTGCCAGCAGTGAATATAGGTCGGACAGGGATCGAAGCTACGAGCAGTACTTC. This sequence encodes CASSEYRSDRDRSYEQYF.

The V call is TRBV25-1, the J call TRBJ2-4, with 7 bases that match TRBD2. V shed 2 bases, J shed 1 base, and the junction held 8 bases outside the gene matches. Germline V gene lookup returns CDR1 MGHDK and CDR2 SYGVNS. The CDR3 spans 17 residues. The CDR3 loop reads CASSEKRTRVAKNIQYF. CDR3 coding DNA: TGTGCCAGCAGTGAAAAAAGGACTAGAGTTGCCAAAAACATTCAGTACTTC. Variable domain in full (rest from reference TRBV25-1 and TRBJ2-4): EADIYQTPRYLVIGTGKKITLECSQTMGHDKMYWYQQDPGMELHLIHYSYGVNSTEKGDLSSESTVSRIRTEHFPLTLESARPSHTSQYLCASSEKRTRVAKNIQYFGAGTRLSVL.

In its sample, this clone was seen a few times. J is TRBJ1-5 and V is TRBV30; D is unclear. In germline, CDR1 is GTSNPN, CDR2 SVGIG (reference sequence). Trimming shortened V by 2 bases and J by 3 bases, and 8 bases separated the two germline ends. The CDR3 is 13 amino acids. In DNA form, the CDR3 reads TGTGCCTGGAGTCTCGGGGACAATCAGCCCCAGCATTTT. It codes for CAWSLGDNQPQHF.

The table lists this clone with a few counts. This chain uses TRBV4-3 with TRBJ2-6; no definite D call. Looked up from germline, CDR1 is LGHNA and CDR2 is YSLEER. V shed 6 bases and J shed 0 bases, with 3 bases lying between them. The CDR3 runs 13 residues. This CDR3 is CASSHSGANVLTF. In nucleotides, the CDR3 is TGCGCCAGCAGTCACTCTGGGGCCAACGTCCTGACTTTC.

This chain joins TRBV5-4 and TRBJ1-1, with a possible D match to TRBD1 (5 bases). This CDR3 has 14 residues. The V gene lost 0 bases and the J gene lost 7 bases, with 13 bases spanning the gap. Germline V lookup: CDR1 SGHNT, CDR2 YYREEE (reference sequence). The chain's CDR3 is CASSLEGVQGEAFF. The DNA for the CDR3 is TGTGCCAGCAGCTTGGAAGGGGTTCAGGGTGAAGCTTTCTTT.

The chain couples TRBV6-1 to TRBJ2-7; D is perhaps TRBD1 (6 bases). The CDR3 has 14 residues. V was shortened by 6 bases and J by 3 bases, with 15 bases between the two germline ends. Looked up from germline, CDR1 is MNHNS and CDR2 is SASEGT. CDR3: CASRRDTRDYEQYF. For the CDR3, the DNA is TGTGCCAGCAGACGGGACACCCGGGACTACGAGCAGTACTTC.

Of note for this clone: Other nucleotide sequences in the sample specify the same CDR3. The V and J genes are TRBV9 and TRBJ2-1; 9 bases map to TRBD2. The CDR3 consists of 15 residues. V lost 1 base, J lost 1 base, and 0 bases stayed unmatched. Germline lookup yields CDR1 SGDLS and CDR2 YYNGEE. CDR3 DNA: TGTGCCAGCAGCGTACTAGCGGGATCCTACAATGAGCAGTTCTTC. Translating gives CASSVLAGSYNEQFF.

This chain uses TRBV5-6 with TRBJ2-3; tentative D call: TRBD1 (6 bases). V lost 1 base and J 4 bases, leaving 10 bases between the germline ends. This CDR3 contains 14 residues. Germline V CDR1 and CDR2: SGHDT, YYEEEE. The DNA of the CDR3 is TGTGCCAGCAGCTTGAACAGGGTTGCAGATACGCAGTATTTT. Protein product: CASSLNRVADTQYF. Drawing the rest from reference TRBV5-6 and TRBJ2-3, the complete variable domain is DAGVTQSPTHLIKTRGQQVTLRCSPKSGHDTVSWYQQALGQGPQFIFQYYEEEERQRGNFPDRFSGHQFPNYSSELNVNALLLGDSALYLCASSLNRVADTQYFGPGTRLTVL.

This clone was picked up a small number of times. The chain employs TRBV30 and TRBJ2-1; 7 positions agree with TRBD2. Trimming cost V 1 base and J 7 bases; bases outside gene matches: 10. The germline V gene has CDR1 GTSNPN and CDR2 SVGIG (reference sequence). The length of the CDR3 is 15 residues. The CDR3 region is CAWSGLGGRRNEQFF. The CDR3, as DNA: TGTGCCTGGAGTGGTCTGGGCGGGAGAAGGAATGAGCAGTTCTTC.

This clone was counted only a few times. The chain is built from TRBV7-9 and TRBJ2-2; a possible D gene is TRBD2 (6 bases). In germline, CDR1 is SEHNR, CDR2 FQNEAQ (reference sequence). With 1 base removed from V and 2 bases from J, the gap between germline ends came to 14 bases. This CDR3 region has 17 residues. CDR3 amino acids: CASSLEPQGGNTGELFF. CDR3 nucleotide sequence: TGTGCCAGCAGCTTAGAGCCCCAGGGAGGAAACACCGGGGAGCTGTTTTTT.

This clone was seen a handful of times. The chain is built from TRBV7-3 and TRBJ2-3; the D gene is possibly TRBD2 (6 bases). The CDR3 runs 16 residues. The germline V gene encodes CDR1 SGHTA and CDR2 FQGTGA. V shed 5 bases and J shed 6 bases, with 21 bases lying between them. In DNA form, the CDR3 reads TGTGCCAGCAGCCCACATGGGGGAGGTAATTCGGATACGCAGTATTTT. Translating it yields CASSPHGGGNSDTQYF.

This clone showed up just a few times. The V and J genes are TRBV5-1 and TRBJ1-5; D may be TRBD1 (6 bases). Per the germline V gene, CDR1 is SGHRS and CDR2 is YFSETQ. The CDR3 spans 17 residues. Deletions cut 3 bases from V and 6 bases from J, with 22 bases between. CDR3 in amino acids: CASSWGGPGTTRQPQHF. The CDR3, as DNA: TGCGCCAGCAGCTGGGGGGGCCCCGGGACAACCCGTCAGCCCCAGCATTTT.

This chain connects TRBV19 to TRBJ2-7; 7 nucleotides agree with TRBD1. The V segment lost 3 bases and the J segment 4 bases; nucleotides outside the gene matches: 12. The germline V gene encodes CDR1 LNHDA and CDR2 SQIVND (reference sequence). CDR3 length equals 16 residues. The CDR3 coding sequence is TGTGCCAGTAGTATCCGGGACAGCTACCGTAATTACGAGCAGTACTTC. It is translated as CASSIRDSYRNYEQYF.